This TCR beta chain was obtained from a study of human T cells and chemical hapten exposure. Across the study: The variation in per-sample TCR yields arose mainly from small differences in pooled library volumes.

Time point reported: patch test 2, 6 weeks after DPC sensitization. Indicated treatment: therapeutic diphenylcyclopropenone sensitization with weekly scalp DPC. Germline CDR1 is DFQATT and CDR2 is SNEGSKA (reference sequence). This CDR3 is built from 15 residues. The ends were cut back, 4 bases at V and 3 bases at J, with 13 bases in the middle. TCRdb re-called the RACE reads with MiXCR, one entry per CDR3 protein. The repertoire holds more than 70,000 distinct CDR3 sequences, with more than 9% as singletons. This clonotype was seen a handful of times. This receptor was identified in a man younger than 30 with alopecia areata. Some clones in this sample may be carry-over from other donors' samples. The chain has TRBV20-1 and TRBJ1-6; tentative D call: TRBD1 (5 bases). Here the sequenced sample was whole blood, taken in connection with sensitization to the hapten diphenylcyclopropenone (DPC). The CDR3 DNA is TGCAGTGCTATGGGGGACTTTTTCTATAATTCACCCCTCCACTTT. Protein: CSAMGDFFYNSPLHF.